These 30 T cell receptor beta chains originate from one sample sequenced in a study of T-cell memory formation after mild COVID-19. Using its own MiXCR run on the 5' RACE reads, TCRdb lists one record per CDR3 protein. The sample yields about half a million distinct CDR3 sequences, 15% to 20% seen once. The sequenced sample was PBMCs or a T cell subset sorted from them (not recorded which). Receptors were obtained from an adult woman who had mild COVID-19 (a few samples of this study predate the infection). Cell type and time point are not known.

This clonotype was counted a few times. The gene calls are TRBV11-2 and TRBJ2-7; D uncertain. The V gene's germline CDR1 is SGHAT and CDR2 FQNNGV. CDR3 length equals 13 residues. V was cut by 1 base and J by 2 bases, with 6 bases left in between. The CDR3 spells CASSLAFAYEQYF. CDR3 nucleotides: TGTGCCAGCAGCTTAGCCTTCGCCTACGAGCAGTACTTC.

This chain connects TRBV10-3 to TRBJ2-5, with D perhaps matching TRBD1 (6 bases). Trimming left V 4 bases short and J 4 bases short, with 13 bases between. CDR3 size: 14 residues. Germline CDR1 ENHRY, CDR2 SYGVKD. The CDR3: CAISGSAGVETQYF. CDR3 in DNA: TGTGCCATCAGTGGGTCGGCAGGGGTAGAGACCCAGTACTTC.

In this sample, this clonotype turned up a few times. The rearrangement uses TRBV27 and TRBJ2-7; 10 bases fit TRBD1. This CDR3 has 16 residues. The ends lost 5 bases at V and 0 bases at J; junction bases unmatched: 7. In germline, CDR1 is MNHEY, CDR2 SMNVEV (reference sequence). For the CDR3, the DNA is TGTGCCAGCAGTCGGGCCGGGACAGGGGCCTCCTACGAGCAGTACTTC. The encoded protein is CASSRAGTGASYEQYF.

The chain has TRBV6-1 and TRBJ2-1; D is unresolved. Trimming shortened V by 11 bases and J by 2 bases, and 13 bases separated the two germline ends. This CDR3 region has 13 residues. Germline V CDR1 and CDR2: MNHNS, SASEGT. CDR3 nucleotides: TGTGCCCTGGACGGGCCCCCCTACAATGAGCAGTTCTTC. It codes for CALDGPPYNEQFF.

This clonotype was found many times. J is TRBJ2-7 and V is TRBV3-1; maybe TRBD1 (5 bases). Germline V gene sequence: CDR1 LGHDT, CDR2 YNNKEL (reference sequence). V was shortened by 0 bases and J by 2 bases, with 17 bases between the two germline ends. There are 17 residues in the CDR3. This chain's CDR3 is CASSQDLWGTGTYEQYF. The CDR3 nucleotides are TGTGCCAGCAGCCAAGATTTGTGGGGCACCGGAACCTACGAGCAGTACTTC.

The chain carries TRBV3-1 and TRBJ1-1; D gene ambiguous. The CDR3 loop spans 14 amino acids. Germline loops: CDR1 LGHDT, CDR2 YNNKEL (reference sequence). V was clipped by 8 bases and J by 4 bases, with 17 bases between them. CDR3 nucleotide sequence: TGTGCCAGCCAATATCGGGCGGCGGGCACTGAAGCTTTCTTT. Translation: CASQYRAAGTEAFF. Combining the CDR3 with reference TRBV3-1 and TRBJ1-1 gives the whole variable domain DTAVSQTPKYLVTQMGNDKSIKCEQNLGHDTMYWYKQDSKKFLKIMFSYNNKELIINETVPNRFSPKSPDKAHLNLHINSLELGDSAVYFCASQYRAAGTEAFFGQGTRLTVV.

This clonotype was observed a handful of times. J is TRBJ2-2 and V is TRBV18; TRBD2 agrees at 10 bases. CDR1 is KGHSH and CDR2 is LQKENI in the germline V gene. V gave up 3 bases and J gave up 7 bases; unmatched junction bases: 2. CDR3 size: 14 residues. CDR3 sequence reads: CASSPGTSVGELFF. DNA for the CDR3: TGTGCCAGCTCACCCGGGACTAGCGTCGGGGAGCTGTTTTTT.

This clonotype was seen a few times. The rearrangement links TRBV19 to TRBJ2-3; the D is unclear. The germline gives CDR1 LNHDA, CDR2 SQIVND (reference sequence). The V end lost 3 bases, the J end lost 0 bases, and 19 bases lay between the germline ends. CDR3 length equals 18 residues. The CDR3 DNA follows: TGTGCCAGTAGTATCTATTTCGTAACCCGTACTAGCACAGATACGCAGTATTTT. The encoded protein is CASSIYFVTRTSTDTQYF.

This clonotype has more than one count but fewer than ten. The chain employs TRBV5-1 and TRBJ2-5; D is ambiguous. Looked up from germline, CDR1 is SGHRS and CDR2 is YFSETQ. The CDR3 length is 13 residues. Trimming took off 4 bases at V and 5 bases at J, with 12 bases between the two ends. The CDR3 coding sequence is TGCGCCAGCAGCGGAAGTGAGAAGGAGACCCAGTACTTC. This sequence encodes CASSGSEKETQYF.

In its sample, this clonotype was seen a few times. The chain has TRBV5-1 and TRBJ1-1; no definite D call. Germline CDR1 SGHRS, CDR2 YFSETQ. Trimming took off 0 bases at V and 8 bases at J, with 11 bases between the two ends. This CDR3 region has 13 residues. For the CDR3, the DNA is TGCGCCAGCAGCTTGGCCTTGGGGTTCGAAGCTTTCTTT. Amino acids: CASSLALGFEAFF.

Ten or more counts support this clonotype. The genes are TRBV7-3 and TRBJ2-3, with 7 bases matching TRBD2. Unmatched junction bases numbered 4, after V lost 2 bases and J lost 2 bases. The germline V gene encodes CDR1 SGHTA and CDR2 FQGTGA. The CDR3 runs 15 residues. In DNA, the CDR3 is TGTGCCAGCAGCTTATCTAGCGGTAACACAGATACGCAGTATTTT. This codes for CASSLSSGNTDTQYF.

V usage is TRBV15 and J usage is TRBJ1-6, with a tentative D call TRBD1 (5 bases). The CDR3 is 16 amino acids. V shed 0 bases and J shed 6 bases, with 12 bases lying between them. Looked up from germline, CDR1 is LNHNV and CDR2 is YYDKDF (reference sequence). CDR3 sequence reads: CATSRDGGRPNSPLHF. In DNA, the CDR3 is TGTGCCACCAGCAGAGATGGGGGTCGCCCTAATTCACCCCTCCACTTT.

This clonotype was recorded a few times. This sequence joins TRBV3-1 and TRBJ1-1; 7 bases are shared with TRBD1. The ends lost 2 bases at V and 5 bases at J; junction bases unmatched: 14. The CDR3 covers 17 residues. Germline V gives CDR1 LGHDT, CDR2 YNNKEL (reference sequence). CDR3 DNA sequence: TGTGCCAGCAGCCAAAGCTTCCCCAGGGGGATCCGAACTGAAGCTTTCTTT. Protein: CASSQSFPRGIRTEAFF.

This clonotype was found a few times. V usage is TRBV20-1 and J usage is TRBJ2-5, with 9 bases that match TRBD2. The CDR3 runs to 16 residues. CDR1 and CDR2 from the germline V gene are DFQATT and SNEGSKA (reference sequence). With 6 bases clipped from V and 5 bases from J, the junction kept 16 bases outside the gene matches. The CDR3 nucleotides read TGCAGTGCGCTCGGCCGGGCTAGCGGGGTCTGGGAGACCCAGTACTTC. Protein: CSALGRASGVWETQYF.

This clonotype was found a few times. This chain links TRBV30 with TRBJ1-6; 7 positions match TRBD1. The CDR3 extends over 16 amino acids. The J segment lost 3 bases and the V segment lost 2 bases, leaving 7 bases of the junction unmatched. CDR1 GTSNPN and CDR2 SVGIG come from the germline V gene (reference sequence). The CDR3 DNA is TGTGCCTGGAGTCCCAGGGGGAGGGACTATAATTCACCCCTCCACTTT. Translated, it gives CAWSPRGRDYNSPLHF.

The chain is built from TRBV5-4 and TRBJ2-3; 8 bases fit TRBD2. There are 15 residues in the CDR3. J was trimmed by 6 bases and V by 4 bases; bases with no gene match: 10. Germline loops: CDR1 SGHNT, CDR2 YYREEE (reference sequence). The CDR3 nucleotides read TGTGCCAGCAGCCCGGGAGGGCCCGCTAAGGATACGCAGTATTTT. This translates into CASSPGGPAKDTQYF.

In its sample, this clonotype was seen a few times. The chain couples TRBV6-5 to TRBJ2-1; D is uncertain. The V gene's germline CDR1 is MNHEY and CDR2 SVGAGI. The CDR3 sequence is 13 residues long. The germline V and J ends were trimmed by 9 bases and 0 bases, with 9 bases remaining between them. The CDR3 protein is CASGYSSYNEQFF. DNA of the CDR3: TGTGCCAGTGGATATAGCTCCTACAATGAGCAGTTCTTC.

This rearrangement joins TRBV2 to TRBJ2-2; D is perhaps TRBD2 (5 bases). The germline V and J ends were trimmed by 2 bases and 6 bases, with 10 bases remaining between them. This CDR3 spans 14 amino acids. The V gene's germline CDR1 is SNHLY and CDR2 FYNNEI. Here the CDR3 DNA reads TGTGCCAGCAGTGAACTTACTAGGTCCGGGGAGCTGTTTTTT. This translates into CASSELTRSGELFF.

This clonotype showed up many times. The chain recombines TRBV19 with TRBJ2-1, with TRBD2 as a possible D gene (6 bases). The germline V and J ends were trimmed by 3 bases and 4 bases, with 13 bases remaining between them. The CDR3 runs 15 residues. Germline V gene sequence: CDR1 LNHDA, CDR2 SQIVND (reference sequence). The DNA for the CDR3 is TGTGCCAGTAGTATCCTTGCGGGACTGTACAATGAGCAGTTCTTC. This translates into CASSILAGLYNEQFF. Full variable domain (rest looked up from reference TRBV19 and TRBJ2-1): DGGITQSPKYLFRKEGQNVTLSCEQNLNHDAMYWYRQDPGQGLRLIYYSQIVNDFQKGDIAEGYSVSREKKESFPLTVTSAQKNPTAFYLCASSILAGLYNEQFFGPGTRLTVL.

The CDR3 sequence: CASSLVGGPQYF. The CDR3 DNA is TGTGCCAGCAGCTTAGTTGGGGGCCCGCAGTATTTT. The chain combines TRBV7-2 with TRBJ2-3; D perhaps matches TRBD1 (6 bases). Trimming took off 1 base at V and 10 bases at J, with 9 bases between the two ends. CDR1 is SGHTA, CDR2 FQGNSA, per germline. This CDR3 has 12 residues. The full variable domain, in which reference TRBV7-2 and TRBJ2-3 provide the parts outside the CDR3, is GAGVSQSPSNKVTEKGKDVELRCDPISGHTALYWYRQSLGQGLEFLIYFQGNSAPDKSGLPSDRFSAERTGGSVSTLTIQRTQQEDSAVYLCASSLVGGPQYFGPGTRLTVL.

This clonotype has ten or more counts. The chain joins TRBV12-3 or TRBV12-4 to TRBJ2-7; D might be TRBD1 (6 bases). The V gene lost 4 bases and the J gene lost 2 bases, with 12 bases spanning the gap. CDR3 length: 14 amino acids. CDR3 bases: TGTGCCAGCAGTTCGGGCAGGGGTGCCTACGAGCAGTACTTC. Encoded protein: CASSSGRGAYEQYF.

The chain joins TRBV27 to TRBJ2-7; 14 bases match TRBD2. Germline V CDR1 and CDR2: MNHEY, SMNVEV (reference sequence). The CDR3 has 16 amino acids. Trimming took 6 bases from V and 7 from J; bases not matched to a gene: 11. The CDR3 region is CASSRGTSGGLVEQYF. The DNA for the CDR3 is TGTGCCAGCAGCCGTGGGACTAGCGGGGGCCTGGTAGAGCAGTACTTC.

This clonotype was counted a single time. This chain connects TRBV7-9 to TRBJ2-1; 8 bases map to TRBD1. The closer fit of TRBJ1-2 to the DNA end suggests the J call may be wrong. Germline V gene data show CDR1 as SEHNR and CDR2 as FQNEAQ (reference sequence). CDR3 length: 15 amino acids. Here the CDR3 DNA reads TGTGCCAGCAGCTCTCGACAGGGGTCCAACTATGGCTACACCTTC. Translating gives CASSSRQGSNYGYTF.

This clonotype was picked up a small number of times. The V gene is TRBV7-6, the J gene TRBJ2-3; TRBD2 might be the D (5 bases). There are 14 residues in the CDR3. Germline-derived CDR1 and CDR2 are SGHVS and FNYEAQ. Trimming removed 5 bases from V and 4 bases from J, with 13 bases in between. The CDR3 region has the DNA TGTGCCAGCAGCCCAGACTATGGGGCAGATACGCAGTATTTT. This sequence encodes CASSPDYGADTQYF. The full variable domain, with the rest looked up from reference TRBV7-6 and TRBJ2-3, is GAGVSQSPRYKVTKRGQDVALRCDPISGHVSLYWYRQALGQGPEFLTYFNYEAQQDKSGLPNDRFSAERPEGSISTLTIQRTEQRDSAMYRCASSPDYGADTQYFGPGTRLTVL.

The CDR3, as DNA: TGTGCCAGCAGTTCTCCAGGGCGAGAGACCCAGTACTTC. This gives the protein CASSSPGRETQYF. This chain uses TRBV6-5 with TRBJ2-5; possible D gene TRBD1, 5 bases. V was shortened by 4 bases and J by 4 bases, with 10 bases between the two germline ends. The CDR3 extends over 13 amino acids. Germline lookup yields CDR1 MNHEY and CDR2 SVGAGI.

The rearrangement joins TRBV18 to TRBJ2-5; 7 bases match TRBD1. From germline, CDR1 is KGHSH and CDR2 LQKENI. J was trimmed by 4 bases and V by 6 bases; bases with no gene match: 11. The length of the CDR3 is 15 residues. CDR3 nucleotide sequence: TGTGCCAGCTCTCCCCGACAGGGTGGTGGAGAGACCCAGTACTTC. It encodes CASSPRQGGGETQYF.

The chain uses TRBV7-9 and TRBJ2-1; TRBD1 matches 7 bases. V lost 1 base and J lost 8; bases outside the gene matches: 5. Germline lookup yields CDR1 SEHNR and CDR2 FQNEAQ (reference sequence). This CDR3 is built from 14 residues. CDR3 nucleotide sequence: TGTGCCAGCAGCTTAGGAACAGGGGAGCATGAGCAGTTCTTC. Its protein product is CASSLGTGEHEQFF.

This clonotype was counted only a few times. The genes are TRBV7-9 and TRBJ1-2; TRBD1 matches 7 bases. The V gene end was trimmed by 1 base and the J gene end by 8 bases; junction bases not matched to a gene: 13. The germline gives CDR1 SEHNR, CDR2 FQNEAQ (reference sequence). The CDR3 contains 16 residues. The CDR3: CASSLGDPDRARGYTF. In DNA, the CDR3 is TGTGCCAGCAGCTTAGGGGACCCAGACAGGGCCCGCGGCTACACCTTC.

The chain is built from TRBV12-3 or TRBV12-4 and TRBJ2-7; perhaps D is TRBD1 or TRBD2 (6 bases each). The CDR3 runs 15 residues. The V and J ends lost 5 bases and 5 bases respectively, with 19 bases between them. The CDR3 sequence: CASSGSGAGEDEQYF. The CDR3 bases are TGTGCCAGCAGTGGATCCGGGGCAGGGGAGGACGAGCAGTACTTC.

This rearrangement joins TRBV4-3 to TRBJ1-5; a weak D match, TRBD1 (6 bases). Trimming stripped 0 bases from V and 9 bases from J, with 15 bases between. The CDR3 runs 15 residues. Germline CDR1 is LGHNA and CDR2 is YSLEER. The DNA of the CDR3 is TGCGCCAGCAGCCAAGATCACGGGGACACGGGGCCCCAGCATTTT. Its translation is CASSQDHGDTGPQHF.